This entry lists 16 T cell receptor beta chains sequenced from one sample in a study of cytomegalovirus exposure and HLA in healthy donors. TCRdb's copy holds only in-frame clones and misses some; the assay was immunoSEQ multiplex PCR. The table lists roughly 60,000 clones, almost 97% of them singletons. What was sequenced was PBMCs. These receptors came from a woman aged 18-29 years in good health and CMV-seronegative.

V gene TRBV2 combines with J gene TRBJ2-3; the D gene is possibly TRBD2 (5 bases). The CDR3 has 14 amino acids. Germline lookup yields CDR1 SNHLY and CDR2 FYNNEI. The V end lost 6 bases, the J end lost 3 bases, and 13 bases lay between the germline ends. The CDR3 is CASSRGGGTDTQYF. The CDR3, as DNA: TGTGCCAGCAGCCGCGGAGGTGGGACAGATACGCAGTATTTT. Full variable domain (remainder filled in from reference TRBV2 and TRBJ2-3): EPEVTQTPSHQVTQMGQEVILRCVPISNHLYFYWYRQILGQKVEFLVSFYNNEISEKSEIFDDQFSVERPDGSNFTLKIRSTKLEDSAMYFCASSRGGGTDTQYFGPGTRLTVL.

The chain has TRBV19 and TRBJ1-4, with D unresolved. V was shortened by 3 bases and J by 0 bases, with 8 bases between the two germline ends. Germline values: CDR1 LNHDA, CDR2 SQIVND (reference sequence). The CDR3 has 15 residues. CDR3 DNA: TGTGCCAGTAGTATTGGCGGCCCAACTAATGAAAAACTGTTTTTT. This codes for CASSIGGPTNEKLFF.

This CDR3 reads CASSPPPGTGGTEAFF. CDR3 bases: TGTGCCAGCAGTCCACCGCCTGGGACAGGGGGTACTGAAGCTTTCTTT. The chain employs TRBV28 and TRBJ1-1, with 11 positions matching TRBD1. Trimming took 5 bases from V and 5 from J; bases not matched to a gene: 10. The CDR3 contains 16 residues. Germline CDR1 MDHEN, CDR2 SYDVKM.

The sample holds one count of this clone. The V and J genes are TRBV7-9 and TRBJ2-6, with D hard to call. Germline CDR1 SEHNR, CDR2 FQNEAQ (reference sequence). Trimming took off 2 bases at V and 13 bases at J, with 18 bases between the two ends. This CDR3 spans 15 amino acids. This CDR3 reads CASSLPRFGLVVLTF. CDR3 DNA: TGTGCCAGCAGCTTACCACGATTCGGTTTGGTTGTCCTGACTTTC.

The V gene is TRBV27, the J gene TRBJ2-7, with 7 bases fitting TRBD1. The CDR3 has 14 amino acids. V shed 6 bases and J 6 bases; nucleotides not matched to a gene: 11. The V gene's germline CDR1 is MNHEY and CDR2 SMNVEV (reference sequence). The CDR3 bases are TGTGCCAGCAGCCGCCGGGACAGCCGGCCCGAGCAGTACTTC. Translated, it gives CASSRRDSRPEQYF.

V and J are TRBV7-8 and TRBJ1-2; TRBD1 agrees at 7 bases. The length of the CDR3 is 12 residues. After removal of 5 bases from V and 7 bases from J, the junction contained 4 bases not matched to a gene. Germline assignment: CDR1 SGHVS and CDR2 FQNEAQ. CDR3: CASSPHRGGYTF. The CDR3 coding sequence is TGTGCCAGCAGCCCACACAGGGGTGGCTACACCTTC.

The V gene is TRBV7-3, the J gene TRBJ2-1; D uncertain. The CDR3 is 16 residues long. V was cut by 2 bases and J by 6 bases, with 17 bases left in between. The germline V gene has CDR1 SGHTA and CDR2 FQGTGA. The DNA for the CDR3 is TGTGCCAGCAGCTTATTGGGCCCCTTTACCTCCAATGAGCAGTTCTTC. Encoded protein: CASSLLGPFTSNEQFF.

The chain carries TRBV7-9 and TRBJ1-5; D is possibly TRBD1 (5 bases). This CDR3 spans 18 amino acids. Germline lookup yields CDR1 SEHNR and CDR2 FQNEAQ (reference sequence). The V end lost 1 base, the J end lost 0 bases, and 16 bases lay between the germline ends. For the CDR3, the DNA is TGTGCCAGCAGCTTAGTGGCGGGGGGGGTTGTTAGCAATCAGCCCCAGCATTTT. The encoded protein is CASSLVAGGVVSNQPQHF.

The rearrangement links TRBV18 to TRBJ2-1; 15 positions match TRBD2. CDR3 size: 18 residues. Trimming took 0 bases from V and 4 from J; bases not matched to a gene: 4. The germline V gene encodes CDR1 KGHSH and CDR2 LQKENI. CDR3 coding DNA: TGTGCCAGCTCACCACCCGGACTAGCGGGGGGGTCTTACAATGAGCAGTTCTTC. Translated: CASSPPGLAGGSYNEQFF.

This CDR3 reads CATNRDRGQRGYTF. In DNA, the CDR3 is TGTGCCACCAACCGGGACAGGGGGCAGCGTGGCTACACCTTC. The gene calls are TRBV6-1 and TRBJ1-2; 12 bases align to TRBD1. This CDR3 region has 14 residues. Germline assignment: CDR1 MNHNS and CDR2 SASEGT. With V trimmed by 10 bases and J by 7 bases, 10 bases remained unmatched.

J is TRBJ2-2 and V is TRBV2; D gene ambiguous. Germline values: CDR1 SNHLY, CDR2 FYNNEI. The CDR3 is made up of 14 amino acids. V lost 6 bases and J 5 bases, leaving 13 bases between the germline ends. As DNA, the CDR3 is TGTGCCAGCAGCCTAGTGAATCCTACCGGGGAGCTGTTTTTT. It codes for CASSLVNPTGELFF.

The chain couples TRBV30 to TRBJ2-6; D unclear. The CDR3 is 13 residues long. Trimming took off 1 base at V and 2 bases at J, with 3 bases between the two ends. The V gene's germline CDR1 is GTSNPN and CDR2 SVGIG (reference sequence). The CDR3 DNA is TGTGCCTGGAGTGCCGCTGGGGCCAACGTCCTGACTTTC. Translated: CAWSAAGANVLTF.

J is TRBJ2-1 and V is TRBV11-2, with 12 positions matching TRBD2. The J segment lost 7 bases and the V segment lost 1 base, leaving 8 bases of the junction unmatched. Germline CDR1 is SGHAT and CDR2 is FQNNGV. The CDR3 spans 17 residues. The DNA for the CDR3 is TGTGCCAGCAGCTTAGTCCCTCTAGCGGGAGGGGGGAATGAGCAGTTCTTC. Protein product: CASSLVPLAGGGNEQFF.

The CDR3 reads CSAESGGAAGELFF. The CDR3 DNA follows: TGCAGCGCCGAATCGGGGGGGGCCGCCGGGGAGCTGTTTTTT. The chain recombines TRBV29-1 with TRBJ2-2; 8 bases fit TRBD2. The length of the CDR3 is 14 residues. V shed 7 bases, J shed 6 bases, and the junction held 10 bases outside the gene matches. Germline CDR1 is SQVTM and CDR2 is ANQGSEA.

V gene TRBV29-1 combines with J gene TRBJ1-2; 7 nucleotides line up with TRBD1. Germline trimming cut 6 bases from V and 3 bases from J; bases unmatched to any gene: 4. This CDR3 region has 12 residues. CDR1 SQVTM and CDR2 ANQGSEA come from the germline V gene. The CDR3 DNA is TGCAGCGTGAGGACAGGCGACTATGGCTACACCTTC. It codes for CSVRTGDYGYTF.

The genes are TRBV27 and TRBJ2-1, with TRBD2 matching over 12 bases. Germline V gene lookup returns CDR1 MNHEY and CDR2 SMNVEV (reference sequence). The CDR3 runs to 19 residues. The ends lost 4 bases at V and 2 bases at J; junction bases unmatched: 12. The CDR3 region has the DNA TGTGCCAGCAGTTGGGGGTCGGCTAGCGGGAGGGGGGCCTACAATGAGCAGTTCTTC. Translating gives CASSWGSASGRGAYNEQFF.